This T cell receptor beta chain was observed in a study of T-cell reconstitution after alpha-beta-depleted transplantation in children. Remarks on this clonotype: Antigen unknown.

Unique molecular identifiers were incorporated during preparation of the TCRbeta library. Via MiXCR, TCRdb re-called the PCR reads, giving one row per CDR3 protein. The table has 530,000 or so distinct CDR3 sequences, 25% to 30% seen once. After removal of 0 bases from V and 5 bases from J, the junction contained 2 bases not matched to a gene. This CDR3 region has 14 residues. Per the germline V gene, CDR1 is SGHDT and CDR2 is YYEEEE. Study-level results: Where some patients showed high TCRbeta diversity at day 60, it came from recipient T cells and thymic progenitors that had survived.

The receptor was isolated from a boy under two years old with Wiskott-Aldrich syndrome, due to receive a stem cell transplant. The sequences come from PBMCs, collected before TCRalphabeta/CD19-depleted stem cell transplant. The chain has TRBV5-6 and TRBJ1-2; 9 bases are a match to TRBD1. The CDR3 loop reads CASSLVGQGYGYTF. CDR3 bases: TGTGCCAGCAGCTTGGTGGGACAGGGTTATGGCTACACCTTC. The full variable domain, its missing parts supplied by reference TRBV5-6 and TRBJ1-2, is DAGVTQSPTHLIKTRGQQVTLRCSPKSGHDTVSWYQQALGQGPQFIFQYYEEEERQRGNFPDRFSGHQFPNYSSELNVNALLLGDSALYLCASSLVGQGYGYTFGSGTRLTVV.